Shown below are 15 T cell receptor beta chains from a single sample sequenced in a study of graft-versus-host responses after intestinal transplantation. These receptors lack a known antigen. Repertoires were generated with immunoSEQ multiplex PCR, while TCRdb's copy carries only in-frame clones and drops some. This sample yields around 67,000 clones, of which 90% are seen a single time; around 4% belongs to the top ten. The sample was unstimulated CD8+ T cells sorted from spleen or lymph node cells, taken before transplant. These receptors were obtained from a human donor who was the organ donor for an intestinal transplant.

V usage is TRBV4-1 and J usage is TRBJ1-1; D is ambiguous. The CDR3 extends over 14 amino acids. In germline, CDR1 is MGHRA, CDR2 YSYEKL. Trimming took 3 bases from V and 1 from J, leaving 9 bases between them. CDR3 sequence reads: CASSHQQTNTEAFF. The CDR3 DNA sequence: TGCGCCAGCAGCCACCAACAAACGAACACTGAAGCTTTCTTT.

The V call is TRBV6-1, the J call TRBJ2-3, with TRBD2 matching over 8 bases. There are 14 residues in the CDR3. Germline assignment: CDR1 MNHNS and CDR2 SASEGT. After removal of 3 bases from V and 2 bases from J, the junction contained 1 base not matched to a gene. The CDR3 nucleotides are TGTGCCAGCAGTGAGCGGGGGGACACAGATACGCAGTATTTT. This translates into CASSERGDTDTQYF.

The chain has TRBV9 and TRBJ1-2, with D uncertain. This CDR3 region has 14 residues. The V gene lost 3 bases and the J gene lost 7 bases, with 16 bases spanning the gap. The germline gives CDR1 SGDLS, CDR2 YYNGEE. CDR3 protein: CASSAVTNLGGYTF. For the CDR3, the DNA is TGTGCCAGCAGCGCAGTGACAAATCTGGGTGGCTACACCTTC.

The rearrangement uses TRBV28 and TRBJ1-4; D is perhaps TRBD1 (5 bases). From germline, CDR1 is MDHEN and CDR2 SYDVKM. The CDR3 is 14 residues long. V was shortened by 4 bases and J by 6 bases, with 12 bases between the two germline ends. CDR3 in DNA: TGTGCCAGCAGTTCCAGGGTTCTCTATGAAAAACTGTTTTTT. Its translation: CASSSRVLYEKLFF.

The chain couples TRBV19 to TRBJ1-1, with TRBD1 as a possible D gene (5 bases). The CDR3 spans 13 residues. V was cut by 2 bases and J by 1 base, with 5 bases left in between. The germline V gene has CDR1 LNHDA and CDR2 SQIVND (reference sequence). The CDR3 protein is CASSITGNTEAFF. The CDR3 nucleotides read TGTGCCAGTAGTATAACAGGGAACACTGAAGCTTTCTTT. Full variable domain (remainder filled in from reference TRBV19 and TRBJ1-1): DGGITQSPKYLFRKEGQNVTLSCEQNLNHDAMYWYRQDPGQGLRLIYYSQIVNDFQKGDIAEGYSVSREKKESFPLTVTSAQKNPTAFYLCASSITGNTEAFFGQGTRLTVV.

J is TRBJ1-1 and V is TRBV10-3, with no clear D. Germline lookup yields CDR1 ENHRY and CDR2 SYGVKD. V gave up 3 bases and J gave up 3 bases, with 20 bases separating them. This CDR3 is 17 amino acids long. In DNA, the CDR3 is TGTGCCATCAGTGATCGGCGTCGGGCGGGTGTTCACACTGAAGCTTTCTTT. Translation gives CAISDRRRAGVHTEAFF.

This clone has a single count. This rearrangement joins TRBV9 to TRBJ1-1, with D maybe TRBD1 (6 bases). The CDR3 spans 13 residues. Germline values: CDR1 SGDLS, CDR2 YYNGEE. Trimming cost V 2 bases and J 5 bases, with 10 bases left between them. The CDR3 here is CASSVVDRTEAFF. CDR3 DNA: TGTGCCAGCAGCGTGGTCGACAGGACTGAAGCTTTCTTT.

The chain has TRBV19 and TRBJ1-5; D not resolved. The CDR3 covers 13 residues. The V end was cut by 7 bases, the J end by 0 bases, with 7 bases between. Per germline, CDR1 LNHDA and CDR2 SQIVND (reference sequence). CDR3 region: CASTLYSNQPQHF. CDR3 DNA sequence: TGTGCCAGTACCTTATATAGCAATCAGCCCCAGCATTTT. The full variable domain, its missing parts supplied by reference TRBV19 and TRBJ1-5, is DGGITQSPKYLFRKEGQNVTLSCEQNLNHDAMYWYRQDPGQGLRLIYYSQIVNDFQKGDIAEGYSVSREKKESFPLTVTSAQKNPTAFYLCASTLYSNQPQHFGDGTRLSIL.

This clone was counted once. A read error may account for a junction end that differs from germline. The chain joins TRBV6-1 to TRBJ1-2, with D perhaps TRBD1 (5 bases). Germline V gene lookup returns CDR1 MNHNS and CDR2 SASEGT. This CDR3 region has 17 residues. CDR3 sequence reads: CASSEERTWGSDYGYTF. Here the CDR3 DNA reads TGTGCCAGCAGCGAAGAGAGGACATGGGGCTCGGACTATGGCTACACCTTC.

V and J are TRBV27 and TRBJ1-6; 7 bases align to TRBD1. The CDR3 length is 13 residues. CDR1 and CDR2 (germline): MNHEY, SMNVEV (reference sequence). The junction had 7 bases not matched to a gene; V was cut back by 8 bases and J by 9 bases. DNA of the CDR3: TGTGCCAGCGGCGGCAGGGGGGTTTCACCCCTCCACTTT. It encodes CASGGRGVSPLHF.

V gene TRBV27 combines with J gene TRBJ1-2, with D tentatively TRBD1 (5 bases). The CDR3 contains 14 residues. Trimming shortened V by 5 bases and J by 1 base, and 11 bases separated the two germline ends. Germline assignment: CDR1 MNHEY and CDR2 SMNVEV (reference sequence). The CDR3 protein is CASSLVDSNYGYTF. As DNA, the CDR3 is TGTGCCAGCAGTCTCGTTGACAGTAACTATGGCTACACCTTC.

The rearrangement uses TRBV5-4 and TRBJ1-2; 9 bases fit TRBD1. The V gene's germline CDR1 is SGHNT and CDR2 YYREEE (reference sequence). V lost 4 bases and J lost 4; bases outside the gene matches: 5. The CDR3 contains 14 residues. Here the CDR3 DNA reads TGTGCCAGCAGCACACAGGGGGCTGGCTATGGCTACACCTTC. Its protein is CASSTQGAGYGYTF.

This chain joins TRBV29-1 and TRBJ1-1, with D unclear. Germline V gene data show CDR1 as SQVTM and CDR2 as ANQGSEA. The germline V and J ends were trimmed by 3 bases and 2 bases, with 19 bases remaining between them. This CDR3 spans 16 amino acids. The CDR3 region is CSVDEGVPLLNTEAFF. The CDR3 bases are TGCAGCGTTGATGAGGGTGTCCCGCTTTTAAACACTGAAGCTTTCTTT.

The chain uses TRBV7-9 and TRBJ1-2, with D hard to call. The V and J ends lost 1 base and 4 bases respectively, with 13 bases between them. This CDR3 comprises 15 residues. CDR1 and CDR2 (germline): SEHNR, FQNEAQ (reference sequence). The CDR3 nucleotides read TGTGCCAGCAGCTTAGTGGGTTATCTAGGCTATGGCTACACCTTC. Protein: CASSLVGYLGYGYTF.

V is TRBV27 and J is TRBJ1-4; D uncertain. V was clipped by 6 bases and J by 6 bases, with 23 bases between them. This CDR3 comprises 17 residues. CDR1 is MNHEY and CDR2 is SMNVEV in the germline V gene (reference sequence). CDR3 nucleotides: TGTGCCAGCAGGCCCCAAGAGGGAGAGGAGGGCGATGAAAAACTGTTTTTT. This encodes CASRPQEGEEGDEKLFF. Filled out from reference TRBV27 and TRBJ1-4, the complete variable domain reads EAQVTQNPRYLITVTGKKLTVTCSQNMNHEYMSWYRQDPGLGLRQIYYSMNVEVTDKGDVPEGYKVSRKEKRNFPLILESPSPNQTSLYFCASRPQEGEEGDEKLFFGSGTQLSVL.